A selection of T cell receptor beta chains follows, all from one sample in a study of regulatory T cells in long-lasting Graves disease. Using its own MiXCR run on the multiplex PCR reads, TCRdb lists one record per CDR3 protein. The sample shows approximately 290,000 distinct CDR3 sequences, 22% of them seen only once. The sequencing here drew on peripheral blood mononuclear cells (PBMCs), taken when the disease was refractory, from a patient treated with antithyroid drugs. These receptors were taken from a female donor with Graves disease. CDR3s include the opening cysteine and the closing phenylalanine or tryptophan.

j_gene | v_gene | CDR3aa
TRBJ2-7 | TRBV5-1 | CASSLTSDRSYEQYF
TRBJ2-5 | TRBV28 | CASIGLAGGPQETQYF
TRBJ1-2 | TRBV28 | CASHDKQGLFSYTF
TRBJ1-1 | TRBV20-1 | CRGDGQGPEAFF
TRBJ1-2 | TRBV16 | CASSQSSDSGYGYTF
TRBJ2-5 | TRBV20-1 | CSASDRAETQYF
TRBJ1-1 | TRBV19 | CASSPRTRGLSEAFF
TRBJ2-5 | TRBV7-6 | CASSLTDRAGGETQYF
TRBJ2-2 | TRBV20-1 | CSARQTRETGELFF
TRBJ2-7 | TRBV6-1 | CASRGGTSGDYEQYF
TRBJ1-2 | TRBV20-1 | CSAREEGRGFNYGYTF
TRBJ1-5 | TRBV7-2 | CASSPLPDSPYQPQHF
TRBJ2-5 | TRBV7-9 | CASSLALLYTGDQETQYF
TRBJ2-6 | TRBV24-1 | CATSDPASGANVLTF
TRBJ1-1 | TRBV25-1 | CASSDPTAGNTEAFF
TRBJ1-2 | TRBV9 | CASSAGTGGAGNYGYTF
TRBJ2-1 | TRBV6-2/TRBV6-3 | CATRTSYNEQFF
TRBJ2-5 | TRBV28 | CARSTGWETQYF
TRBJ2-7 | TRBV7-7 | CASSPGLAQEQYF
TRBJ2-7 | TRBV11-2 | CASSGTGSEYEQYF
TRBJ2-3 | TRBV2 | CASSERGARADTQYF
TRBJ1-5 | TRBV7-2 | CASRPTGGFSNQPQHF